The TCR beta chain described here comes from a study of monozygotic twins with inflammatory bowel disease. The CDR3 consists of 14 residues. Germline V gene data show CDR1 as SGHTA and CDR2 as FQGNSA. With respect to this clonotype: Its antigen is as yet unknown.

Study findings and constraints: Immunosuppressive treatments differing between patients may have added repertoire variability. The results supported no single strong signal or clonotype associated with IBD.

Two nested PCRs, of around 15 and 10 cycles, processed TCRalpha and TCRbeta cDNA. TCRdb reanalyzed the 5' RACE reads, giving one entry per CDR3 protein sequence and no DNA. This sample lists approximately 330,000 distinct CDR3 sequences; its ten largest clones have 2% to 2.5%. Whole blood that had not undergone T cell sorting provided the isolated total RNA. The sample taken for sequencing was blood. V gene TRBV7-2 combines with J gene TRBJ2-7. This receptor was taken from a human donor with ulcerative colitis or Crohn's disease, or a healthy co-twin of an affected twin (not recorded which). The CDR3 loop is CASSFGSDLYEQYF.